What follows describes a single T cell receptor (beta chain). What it recognizes is unknown. There are 15 residues in the CDR3. The V and J ends lost 0 bases and 1 base respectively, with 8 bases between them. Germline CDR1 reads SGHRS; CDR2 reads YFSETQ. Regarding treatment: oral pan-JAK inhibitor, 5-10 mg twice daily. Lesional scalp punch biopsies and peripheral blood were collected from alopecia areata patients. These data originate in a study of CD8+ T cells in alopecia areata. The wider study: The SALT score measured affected scalp surface percentage in treated patients. The study's findings and limits: Tofacitinib significantly decreased scalp clonality and expanded CD8+ clones among top 100. Researchers reported that TCR sharing among patients proved less clear than in mice, possibly HLA-linked.

RNA, once extracted, was reverse transcribed into cDNA for use as the sequencing template. This table comes from immunoSEQ multiplex PCR, and its TCRdb copy is limited to in-frame clones, with some not included. This sample has some 240,000 clones, with about 58% found just once. This clonotype was sampled from a human donor with alopecia areata. The chain joins TRBV5-1 to TRBJ1-5; D might be TRBD1 (5 bases). The specimen was CD4+ T cells sorted from blood, collected at week 4, from a patient treated with tofacitinib. CDR3 sequence reads: CASSLDGGSNQPQHF. As DNA, the CDR3 is TGCGCCAGCAGCTTGGACGGGGGGAGCAATCAGCCCCAGCATTTT.